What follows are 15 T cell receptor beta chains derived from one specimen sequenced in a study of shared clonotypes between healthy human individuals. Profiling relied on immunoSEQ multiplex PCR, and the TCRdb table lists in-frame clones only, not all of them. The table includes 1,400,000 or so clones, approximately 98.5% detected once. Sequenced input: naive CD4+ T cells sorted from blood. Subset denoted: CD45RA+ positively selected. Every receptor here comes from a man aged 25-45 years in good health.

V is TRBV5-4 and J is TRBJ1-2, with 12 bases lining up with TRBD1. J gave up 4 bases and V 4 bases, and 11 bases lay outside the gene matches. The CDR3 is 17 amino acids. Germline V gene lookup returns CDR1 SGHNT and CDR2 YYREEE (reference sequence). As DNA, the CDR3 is TGTGCCAGCAGCCCCGGGACAGGGGGCAAGCCCCCCTATGGCTACACCTTC. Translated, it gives CASSPGTGGKPPYGYTF.

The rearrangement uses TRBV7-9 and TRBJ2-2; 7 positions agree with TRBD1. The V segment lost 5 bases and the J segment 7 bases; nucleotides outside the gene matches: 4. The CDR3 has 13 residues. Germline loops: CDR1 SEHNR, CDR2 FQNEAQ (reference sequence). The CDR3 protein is CASSPRGSGELFF. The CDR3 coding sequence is TGTGCCAGCAGCCCCAGGGGGAGCGGGGAGCTGTTTTTT. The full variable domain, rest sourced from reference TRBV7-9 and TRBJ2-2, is DTGVSQNPRHKITKRGQNVTFRCDPISEHNRLYWYRQTLGQGPEFLTYFQNEAQLEKSRLLSDRFSAERPKGSFSTLEIQRTEQGDSAMYLCASSPRGSGELFFGEGSRLTVL.

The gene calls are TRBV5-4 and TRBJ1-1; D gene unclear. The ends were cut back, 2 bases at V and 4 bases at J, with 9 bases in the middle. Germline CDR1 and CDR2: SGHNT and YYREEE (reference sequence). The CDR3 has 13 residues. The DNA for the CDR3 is TGTGCCAGCAGCTTTACGTTTACCACTGAAGCTTTCTTT. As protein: CASSFTFTTEAFF.

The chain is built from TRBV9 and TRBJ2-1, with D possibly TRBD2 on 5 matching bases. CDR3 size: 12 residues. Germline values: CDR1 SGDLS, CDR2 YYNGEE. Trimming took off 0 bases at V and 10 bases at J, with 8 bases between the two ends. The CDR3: CASSVEGGEQFF. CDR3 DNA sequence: TGTGCCAGCAGCGTAGAAGGCGGGGAGCAGTTCTTC.

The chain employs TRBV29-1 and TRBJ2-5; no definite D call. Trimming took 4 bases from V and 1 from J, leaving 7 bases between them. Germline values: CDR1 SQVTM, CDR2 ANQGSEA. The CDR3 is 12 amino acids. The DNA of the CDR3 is TGCAGCGTTGGACGGATCCAAGAGACCCAGTACTTC. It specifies CSVGRIQETQYF.

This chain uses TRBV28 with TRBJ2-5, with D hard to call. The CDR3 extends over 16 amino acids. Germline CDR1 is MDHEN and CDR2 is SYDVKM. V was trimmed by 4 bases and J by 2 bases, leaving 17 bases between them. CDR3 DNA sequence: TGTGCCAGCAGTTCCCTCAGGCTCTCCCCTCAAGAGACCCAGTACTTC. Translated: CASSSLRLSPQETQYF.

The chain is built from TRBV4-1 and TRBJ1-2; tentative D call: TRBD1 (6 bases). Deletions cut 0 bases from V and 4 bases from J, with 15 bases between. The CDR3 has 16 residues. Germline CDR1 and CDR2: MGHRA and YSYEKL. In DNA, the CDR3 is TGCGCCAGCAGCCAAGATCCGCTGGGGGCTGGCTATGGCTACACCTTC. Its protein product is CASSQDPLGAGYGYTF.

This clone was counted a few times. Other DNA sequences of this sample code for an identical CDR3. CDR3 amino acids: CASSLAAGVGEQYF. The CDR3 nucleotides read TGCGCCAGCTCCCTGGCGGCCGGAGTGGGCGAGCAGTACTTC. This sequence joins TRBV5-1 and TRBJ2-7; D not certain. The CDR3 length is 14 residues. Germline values: CDR1 SGHRS, CDR2 YFSETQ. Trimming took 7 bases from V and 6 from J, leaving 20 bases between them.

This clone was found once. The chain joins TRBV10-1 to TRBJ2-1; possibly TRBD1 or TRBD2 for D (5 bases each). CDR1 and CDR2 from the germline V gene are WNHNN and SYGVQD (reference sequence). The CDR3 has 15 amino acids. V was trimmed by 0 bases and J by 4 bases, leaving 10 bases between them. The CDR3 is CASSESSWGYNEQFF. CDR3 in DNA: TGCGCCAGCAGTGAGTCGAGTTGGGGGTACAATGAGCAGTTCTTC.

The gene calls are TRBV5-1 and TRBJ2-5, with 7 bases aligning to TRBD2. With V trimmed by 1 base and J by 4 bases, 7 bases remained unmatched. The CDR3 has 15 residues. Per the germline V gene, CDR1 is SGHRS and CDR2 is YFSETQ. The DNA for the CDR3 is TGCGCCAGCAGCTTGTTGGAGGGCGGGGGAGAGACCCAGTACTTC. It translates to CASSLLEGGGETQYF.

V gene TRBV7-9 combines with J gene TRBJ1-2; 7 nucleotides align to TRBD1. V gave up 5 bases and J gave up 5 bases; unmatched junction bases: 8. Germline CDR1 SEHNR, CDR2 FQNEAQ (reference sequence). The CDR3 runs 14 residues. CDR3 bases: TGTGCCAGCAGCGCCACGGGACAGATTTATGGCTACACCTTC. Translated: CASSATGQIYGYTF. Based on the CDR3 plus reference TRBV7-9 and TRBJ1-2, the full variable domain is DTGVSQNPRHKITKRGQNVTFRCDPISEHNRLYWYRQTLGQGPEFLTYFQNEAQLEKSRLLSDRFSAERPKGSFSTLEIQRTEQGDSAMYLCASSATGQIYGYTFGSGTRLTVV.

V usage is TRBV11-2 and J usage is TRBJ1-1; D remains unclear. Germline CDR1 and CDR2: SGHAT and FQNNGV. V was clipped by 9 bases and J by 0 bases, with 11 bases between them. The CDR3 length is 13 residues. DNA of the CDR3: TGTGCCAGTAGGGAAACGATGAACACTGAAGCTTTCTTT. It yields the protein CASRETMNTEAFF.

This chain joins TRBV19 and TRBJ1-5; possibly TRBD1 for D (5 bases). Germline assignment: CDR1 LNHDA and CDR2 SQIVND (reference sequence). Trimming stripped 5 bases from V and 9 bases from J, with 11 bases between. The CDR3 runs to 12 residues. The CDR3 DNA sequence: TGTGCCAGTAGTCATGGGGCGGGGCCCCAGCATTTT. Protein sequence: CASSHGAGPQHF.

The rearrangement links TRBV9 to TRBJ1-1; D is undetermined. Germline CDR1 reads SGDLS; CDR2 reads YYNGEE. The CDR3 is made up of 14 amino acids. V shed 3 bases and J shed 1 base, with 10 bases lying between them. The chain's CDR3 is CASSGRTENTEAFF. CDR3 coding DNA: TGTGCCAGCAGCGGAAGAACAGAGAACACTGAAGCTTTCTTT.

CDR3 coding DNA: TGTGCCAGCGGCAGGGCTTTGAATGAGCAGTTCTTC. Its protein product is CASGRALNEQFF. The J gene is TRBJ2-1, the V gene TRBV6-6; D possibly corresponds to TRBD1 (5 bases). The CDR3 loop spans 12 amino acids. From germline, CDR1 is MNHNY and CDR2 SVGAGI (reference sequence). Deletions cut 8 bases from V and 7 bases from J, with 12 bases between.